This T cell receptor (beta chain) was obtained from a study of response to subunit inactivated influenza vaccine. Per germline, CDR1 MNHNS and CDR2 SASEGT. The CDR3 runs to 16 residues. Between the trimmed V and J ends, which lost 3 bases and 1 base, there was a span of 15 bases. This clonotype was seen a handful of times. TCRdb recomputed calls from the RT-PCR reads with MiXCR, one row per CDR3 protein. The profile covers some 150,000 distinct CDR3 sequences, with roughly 12% appearing a single time and 25% to 30% taken by the ten largest. These data also formed part of another study, on T cells expressing NK-cell markers. As reported in that work: The cDNA for TCR beta came from 5'RACE template switching with UMIs.

Source: CD8+ T cells sorted from PBMCs, taken roughly 13 days after vaccination. The chain combines TRBV6-1 with TRBJ2-5; TRBD1 might be the D (6 bases). This TCR derives from a man over 45 who received an inactivated influenza vaccine. For the CDR3, the DNA is TGTGCCAGCAGTGATCGACAGGCCTGGGGCCAAGAGACCCAGTACTTC. As protein: CASSDRQAWGQETQYF.